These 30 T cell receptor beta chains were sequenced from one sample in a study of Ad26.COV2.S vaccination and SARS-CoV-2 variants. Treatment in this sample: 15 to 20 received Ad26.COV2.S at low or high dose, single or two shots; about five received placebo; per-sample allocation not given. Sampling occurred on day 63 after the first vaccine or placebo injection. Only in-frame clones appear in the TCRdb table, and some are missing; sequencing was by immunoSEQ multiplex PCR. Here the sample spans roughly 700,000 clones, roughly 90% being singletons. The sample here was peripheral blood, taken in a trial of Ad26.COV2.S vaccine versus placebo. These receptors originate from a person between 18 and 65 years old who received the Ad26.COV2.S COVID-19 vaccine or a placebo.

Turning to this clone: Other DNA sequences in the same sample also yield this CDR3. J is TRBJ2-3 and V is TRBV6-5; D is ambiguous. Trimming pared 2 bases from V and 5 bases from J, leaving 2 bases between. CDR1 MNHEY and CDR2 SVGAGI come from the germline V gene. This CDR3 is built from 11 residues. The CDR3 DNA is TGTGCCAGCAGTTACGGAGATACGCAGTATTTT. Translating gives CASSYGDTQYF.

Here the CDR3 reads CASRDWVNSYNEQFF. Here the CDR3 DNA reads TGTGCCAGCAGGGACTGGGTGAACTCCTACAATGAGCAGTTCTTC. The chain uses TRBV27 and TRBJ2-1, with D perhaps TRBD2 (5 bases). Germline V gene lookup returns CDR1 MNHEY and CDR2 SMNVEV (reference sequence). There are 15 residues in the CDR3. V lost 6 bases and J lost 0, with 12 bases in between.

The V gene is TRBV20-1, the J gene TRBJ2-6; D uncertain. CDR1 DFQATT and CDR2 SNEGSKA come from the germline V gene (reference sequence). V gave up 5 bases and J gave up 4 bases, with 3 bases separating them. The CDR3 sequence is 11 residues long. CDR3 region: CSASGANVLTF. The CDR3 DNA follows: TGCAGTGCTTCCGGGGCCAACGTCCTGACTTTC.

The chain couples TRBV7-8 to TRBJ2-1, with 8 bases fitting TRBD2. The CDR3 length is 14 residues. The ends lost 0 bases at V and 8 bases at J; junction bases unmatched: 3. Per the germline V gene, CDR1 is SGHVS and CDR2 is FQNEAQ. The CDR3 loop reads CASSLASGSYEQFF. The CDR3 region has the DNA TGTGCCAGCAGCTTAGCAAGCGGGAGCTATGAGCAGTTCTTC.

In DNA form, the CDR3 reads TGTGCCAGCAGCAAGAGACTCGGAGGCGAAAAACTGTTTTTT. This encodes CASSKRLGGEKLFF. This rearrangement joins TRBV21-1 to TRBJ1-4. TRBV21-1 is termed a pseudogene. CDR3 length: 14 amino acids.

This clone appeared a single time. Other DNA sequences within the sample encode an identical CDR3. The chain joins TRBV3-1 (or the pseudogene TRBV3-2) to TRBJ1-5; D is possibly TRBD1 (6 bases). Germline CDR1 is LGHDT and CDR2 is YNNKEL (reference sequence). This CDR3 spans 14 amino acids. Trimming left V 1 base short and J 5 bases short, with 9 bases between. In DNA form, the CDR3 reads TGTGCCAGCAGCCAAGGGCAGGGGTATCAGCCCCAGCATTTT. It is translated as CASSQGQGYQPQHF.

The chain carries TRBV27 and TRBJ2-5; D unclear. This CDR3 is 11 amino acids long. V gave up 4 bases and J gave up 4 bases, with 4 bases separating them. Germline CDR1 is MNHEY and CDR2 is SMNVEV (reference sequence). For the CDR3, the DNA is TGTGCCAGCAGTTCCCGAGAGACCCAGTACTTC. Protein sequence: CASSSRETQYF.

The CDR3 bases are TGTGCCATCAGTGGTAGGGTTAACACCGGGGAGCTGTTTTTT. As protein: CAISGRVNTGELFF. The chain has TRBV10-3 and TRBJ2-2; D not certain. Per germline, CDR1 ENHRY and CDR2 SYGVKD. This CDR3 contains 14 residues. V was pared by 4 bases and J by 2 bases, with 8 bases between.

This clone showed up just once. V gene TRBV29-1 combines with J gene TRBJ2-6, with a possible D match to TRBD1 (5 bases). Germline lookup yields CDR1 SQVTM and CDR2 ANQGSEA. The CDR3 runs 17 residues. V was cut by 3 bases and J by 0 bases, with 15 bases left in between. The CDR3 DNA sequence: TGCAGCGTTGAGCACTTTGAAAGGGGCTCTGGGGCCAACGTCCTGACTTTC. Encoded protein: CSVEHFERGSGANVLTF.

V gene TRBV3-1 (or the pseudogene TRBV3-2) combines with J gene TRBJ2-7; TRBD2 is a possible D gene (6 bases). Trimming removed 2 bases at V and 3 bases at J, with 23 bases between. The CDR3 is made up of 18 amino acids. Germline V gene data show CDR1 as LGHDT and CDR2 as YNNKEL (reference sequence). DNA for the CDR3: TGTGCCAGCAGCCAATTTCCGACAAGGCGGGAAATCTTCTACGAGCAGTACTTC. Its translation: CASSQFPTRREIFYEQYF.

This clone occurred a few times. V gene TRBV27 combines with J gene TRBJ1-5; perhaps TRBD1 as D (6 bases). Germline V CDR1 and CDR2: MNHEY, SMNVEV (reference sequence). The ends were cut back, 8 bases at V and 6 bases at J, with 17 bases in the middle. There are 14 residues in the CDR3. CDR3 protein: CASGPPGAGQPQHF. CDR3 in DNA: TGTGCCAGCGGCCCTCCGGGGGCGGGTCAGCCCCAGCATTTT.

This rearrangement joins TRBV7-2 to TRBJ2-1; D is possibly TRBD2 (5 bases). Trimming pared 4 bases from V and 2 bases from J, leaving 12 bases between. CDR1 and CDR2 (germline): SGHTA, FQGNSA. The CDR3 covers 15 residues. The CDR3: CASSWTPIAYNEQFF. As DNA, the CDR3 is TGTGCCAGCAGCTGGACTCCTATTGCCTACAATGAGCAGTTCTTC. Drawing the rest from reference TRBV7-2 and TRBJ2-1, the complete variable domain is GAGVSQSPSNKVTEKGKDVELRCDPISGHTALYWYRQSLGQGLEFLIYFQGNSAPDKSGLPSDRFSAERTGGSVSTLTIQRTQQEDSAVYLCASSWTPIAYNEQFFGPGTRLTVL.

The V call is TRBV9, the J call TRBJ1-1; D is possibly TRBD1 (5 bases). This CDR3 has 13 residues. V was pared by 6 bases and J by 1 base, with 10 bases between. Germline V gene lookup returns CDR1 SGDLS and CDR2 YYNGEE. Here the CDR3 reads CASNGAGNTEAFF. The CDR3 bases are TGTGCCAGCAATGGGGCAGGGAACACTGAAGCTTTCTTT.

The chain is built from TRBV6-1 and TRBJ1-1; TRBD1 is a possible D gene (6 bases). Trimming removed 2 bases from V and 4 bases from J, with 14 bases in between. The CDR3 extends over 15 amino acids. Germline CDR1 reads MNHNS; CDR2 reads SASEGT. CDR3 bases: TGTGCCAGCAGTGAATATGGGGGGCGCCTCACTGAAGCTTTCTTT. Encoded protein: CASSEYGGRLTEAFF.

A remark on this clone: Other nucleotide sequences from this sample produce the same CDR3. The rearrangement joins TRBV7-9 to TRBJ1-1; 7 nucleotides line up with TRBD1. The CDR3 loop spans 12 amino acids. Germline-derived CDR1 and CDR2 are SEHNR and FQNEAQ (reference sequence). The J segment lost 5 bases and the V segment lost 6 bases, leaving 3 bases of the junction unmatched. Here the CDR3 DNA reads TGTGCCAGCAGTTCAGGGGGTACTGAAGCTTTCTTT. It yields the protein CASSSGGTEAFF.

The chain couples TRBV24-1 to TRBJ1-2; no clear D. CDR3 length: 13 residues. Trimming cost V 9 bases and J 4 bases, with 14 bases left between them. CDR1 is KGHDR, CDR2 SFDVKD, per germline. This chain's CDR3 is CATHTQTPYGYTF. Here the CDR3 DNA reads TGTGCCACCCACACTCAAACTCCCTATGGCTACACCTTC.

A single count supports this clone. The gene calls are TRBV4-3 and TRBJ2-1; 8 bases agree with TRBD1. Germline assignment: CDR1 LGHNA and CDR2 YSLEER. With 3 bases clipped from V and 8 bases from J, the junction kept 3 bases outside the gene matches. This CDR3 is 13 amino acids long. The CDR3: CASSQETGDEQFF. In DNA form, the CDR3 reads TGCGCCAGCAGCCAGGAGACAGGGGATGAGCAGTTCTTC.

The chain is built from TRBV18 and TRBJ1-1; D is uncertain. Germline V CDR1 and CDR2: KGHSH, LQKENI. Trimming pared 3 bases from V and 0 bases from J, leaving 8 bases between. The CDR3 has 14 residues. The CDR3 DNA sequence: TGTGCCAGCTCACCCAGGTACATGAACACTGAAGCTTTCTTT. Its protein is CASSPRYMNTEAFF.

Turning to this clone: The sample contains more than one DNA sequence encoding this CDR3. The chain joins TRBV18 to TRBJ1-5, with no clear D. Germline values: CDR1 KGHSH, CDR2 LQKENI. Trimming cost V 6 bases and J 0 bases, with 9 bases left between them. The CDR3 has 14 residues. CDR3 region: CASSPTYSNQPQHF. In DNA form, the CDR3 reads TGTGCCAGCTCTCCCACTTATAGCAATCAGCCCCAGCATTTT.

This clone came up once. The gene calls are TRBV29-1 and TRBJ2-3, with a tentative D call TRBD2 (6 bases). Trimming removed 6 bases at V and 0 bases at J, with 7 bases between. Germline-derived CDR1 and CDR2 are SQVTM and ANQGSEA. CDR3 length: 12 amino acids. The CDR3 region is CSVRGSTDTQYF. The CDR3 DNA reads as TGCAGCGTCCGGGGGAGCACAGATACGCAGTATTTT.

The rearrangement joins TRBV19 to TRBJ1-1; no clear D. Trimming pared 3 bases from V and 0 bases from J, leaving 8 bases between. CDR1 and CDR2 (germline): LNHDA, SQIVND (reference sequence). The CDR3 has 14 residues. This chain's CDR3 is CASSIGGLNTEAFF. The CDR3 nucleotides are TGTGCCAGTAGTATCGGCGGGCTGAACACTGAAGCTTTCTTT.

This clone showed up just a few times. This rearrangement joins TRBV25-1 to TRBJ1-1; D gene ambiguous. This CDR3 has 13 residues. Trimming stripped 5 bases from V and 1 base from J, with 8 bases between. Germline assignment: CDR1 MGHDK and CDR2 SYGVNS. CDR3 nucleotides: TGTGCCAGCAGTAGTTGGGGGAACACTGAAGCTTTCTTT. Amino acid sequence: CASSSWGNTEAFF.

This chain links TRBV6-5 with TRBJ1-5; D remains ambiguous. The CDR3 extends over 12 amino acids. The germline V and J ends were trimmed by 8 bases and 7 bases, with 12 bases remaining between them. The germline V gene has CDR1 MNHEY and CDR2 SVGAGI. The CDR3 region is CASGFLRQPQHF. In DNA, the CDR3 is TGTGCCAGCGGGTTTCTAAGGCAGCCCCAGCATTTT.

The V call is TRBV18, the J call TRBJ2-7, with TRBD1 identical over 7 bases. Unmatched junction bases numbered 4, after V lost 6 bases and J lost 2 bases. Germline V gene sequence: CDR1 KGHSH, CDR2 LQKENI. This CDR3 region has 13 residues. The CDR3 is CASSEDRAYEQYF. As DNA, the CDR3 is TGTGCCAGCTCGGAAGACAGGGCCTACGAGCAGTACTTC.

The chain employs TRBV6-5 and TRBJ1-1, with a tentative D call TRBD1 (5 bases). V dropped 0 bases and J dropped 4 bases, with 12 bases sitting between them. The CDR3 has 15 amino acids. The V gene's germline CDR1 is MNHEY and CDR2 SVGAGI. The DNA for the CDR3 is TGTGCCAGCAGTTACTCGGGGGAGGGCGGCACTGAAGCTTTCTTT. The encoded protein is CASSYSGEGGTEAFF.

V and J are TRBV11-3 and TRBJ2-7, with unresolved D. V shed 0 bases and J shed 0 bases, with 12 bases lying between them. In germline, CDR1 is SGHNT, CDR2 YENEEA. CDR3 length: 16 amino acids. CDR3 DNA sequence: TGTGCCAGCAGCTTAGATGGCAGTTCTGGCTCCTACGAGCAGTACTTC. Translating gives CASSLDGSSGSYEQYF.

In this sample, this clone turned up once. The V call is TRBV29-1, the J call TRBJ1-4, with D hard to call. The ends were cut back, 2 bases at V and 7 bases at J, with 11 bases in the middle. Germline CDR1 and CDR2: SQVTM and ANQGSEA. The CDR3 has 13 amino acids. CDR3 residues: CSVEPIRGEKLFF. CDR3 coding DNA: TGCAGCGTTGAACCCATAAGAGGTGAAAAACTGTTTTTT.

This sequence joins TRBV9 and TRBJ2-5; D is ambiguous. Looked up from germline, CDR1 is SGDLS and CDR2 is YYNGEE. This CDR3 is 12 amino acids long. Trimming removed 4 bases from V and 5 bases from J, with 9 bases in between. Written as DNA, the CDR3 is TGTGCCAGCAGCCCCTTTGGCGAGACCCAGTACTTC. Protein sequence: CASSPFGETQYF.

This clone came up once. This CDR3 reads CASSYPDRVAEAFF. Here the CDR3 DNA reads TGTGCCAGCAGTTACCCTGACAGGGTGGCTGAAGCTTTCTTT. This rearrangement joins TRBV6-6 to TRBJ1-1; 7 bases fit TRBD1. Germline V gives CDR1 MNHNY, CDR2 SVGAGI (reference sequence). The CDR3 is 14 amino acids. The junction had 6 bases not matched to a gene; V was cut back by 2 bases and J by 6 bases.

The CDR3 nucleotides read TGTGCCAGTAGTATCAATAGGGTCGAGACCCAGTACTTC. This encodes CASSINRVETQYF. The rearrangement links TRBV19 to TRBJ2-5; D is uncertain. CDR1 LNHDA and CDR2 SQIVND come from the germline V gene (reference sequence). The V gene lost 3 bases and the J gene lost 5 bases, with 10 bases spanning the gap. CDR3 length: 13 amino acids.